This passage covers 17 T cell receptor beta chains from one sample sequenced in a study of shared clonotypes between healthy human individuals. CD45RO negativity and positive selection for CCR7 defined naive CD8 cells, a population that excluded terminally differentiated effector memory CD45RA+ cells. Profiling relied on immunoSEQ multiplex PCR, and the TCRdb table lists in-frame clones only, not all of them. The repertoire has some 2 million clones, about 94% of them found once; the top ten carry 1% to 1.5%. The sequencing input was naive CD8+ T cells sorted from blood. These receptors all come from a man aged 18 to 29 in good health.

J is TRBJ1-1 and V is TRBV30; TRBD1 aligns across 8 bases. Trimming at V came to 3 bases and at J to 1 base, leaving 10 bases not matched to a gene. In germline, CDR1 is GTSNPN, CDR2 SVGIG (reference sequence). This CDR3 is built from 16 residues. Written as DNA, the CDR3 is TGTGCCTGGAGCGACCGACCGGGGACAGGGAACACTGAAGCTTTCTTT. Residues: CAWSDRPGTGNTEAFF.

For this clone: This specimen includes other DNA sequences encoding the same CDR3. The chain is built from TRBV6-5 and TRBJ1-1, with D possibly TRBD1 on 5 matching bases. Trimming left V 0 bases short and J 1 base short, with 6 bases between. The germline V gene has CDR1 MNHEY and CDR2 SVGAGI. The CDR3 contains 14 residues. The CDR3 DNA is TGTGCCAGCAGTTACTCGGGGGGGAACACTGAAGCTTTCTTT. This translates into CASSYSGGNTEAFF.

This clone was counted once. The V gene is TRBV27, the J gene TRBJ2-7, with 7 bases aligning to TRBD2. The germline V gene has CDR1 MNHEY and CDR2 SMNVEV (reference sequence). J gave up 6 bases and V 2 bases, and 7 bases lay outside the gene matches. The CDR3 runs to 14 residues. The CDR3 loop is CASSLGGSRREQYF. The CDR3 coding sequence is TGTGCCAGCAGTTTAGGCGGGAGCCGGCGCGAGCAGTACTTC.

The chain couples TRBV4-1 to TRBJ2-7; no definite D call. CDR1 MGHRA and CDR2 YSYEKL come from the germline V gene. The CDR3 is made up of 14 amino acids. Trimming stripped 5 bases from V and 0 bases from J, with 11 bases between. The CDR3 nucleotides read TGCGCCAGCAGCGTCACGGGCGCCTCCTACGAGCAGTACTTC. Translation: CASSVTGASYEQYF.

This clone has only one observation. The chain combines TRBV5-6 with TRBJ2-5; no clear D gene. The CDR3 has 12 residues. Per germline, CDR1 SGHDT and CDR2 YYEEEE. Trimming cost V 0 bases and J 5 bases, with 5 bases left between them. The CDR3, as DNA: TGTGCCAGCAGCTTGGCAGCGGAGACCCAGTACTTC. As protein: CASSLAAETQYF.

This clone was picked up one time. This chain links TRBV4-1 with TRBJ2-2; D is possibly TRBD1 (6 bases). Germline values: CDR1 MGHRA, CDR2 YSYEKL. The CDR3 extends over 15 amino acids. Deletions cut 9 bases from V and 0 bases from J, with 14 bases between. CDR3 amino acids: CASSEQGSNTGELFF. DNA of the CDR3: TGCGCCAGTTCAGAACAGGGATCGAACACCGGGGAGCTGTTTTTT.

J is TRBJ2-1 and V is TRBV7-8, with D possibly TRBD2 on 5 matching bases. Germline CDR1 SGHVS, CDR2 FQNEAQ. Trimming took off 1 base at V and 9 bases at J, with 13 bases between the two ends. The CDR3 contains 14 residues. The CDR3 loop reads CASSLGVSGTEQFF. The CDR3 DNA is TGTGCCAGCAGCTTAGGTGTAAGCGGCACTGAGCAGTTCTTC.

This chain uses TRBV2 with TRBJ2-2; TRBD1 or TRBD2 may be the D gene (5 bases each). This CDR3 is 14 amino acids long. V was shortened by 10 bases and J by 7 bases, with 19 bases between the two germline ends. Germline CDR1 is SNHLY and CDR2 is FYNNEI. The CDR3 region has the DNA TGTGCCATCCCCAAGGGACGTCTCAGCGGGGAGCTGTTTTTT. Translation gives CAIPKGRLSGELFF.

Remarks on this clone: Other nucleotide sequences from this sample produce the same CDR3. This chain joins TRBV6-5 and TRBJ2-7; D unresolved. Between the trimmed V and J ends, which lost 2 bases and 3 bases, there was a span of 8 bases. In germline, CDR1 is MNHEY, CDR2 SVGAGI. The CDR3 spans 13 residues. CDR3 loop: CASSYLDGYEQYF. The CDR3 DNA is TGTGCCAGCAGTTACCTCGACGGCTACGAGCAGTACTTC.

CDR3: CASSEWAGDWIDYGYTF. CDR3 DNA sequence: TGTGCCAGCAGTGAATGGGCAGGGGATTGGATCGACTATGGCTACACCTTC. The chain links TRBV6-1 to TRBJ1-2; possibly TRBD1 for D (6 bases). The germline V gene encodes CDR1 MNHNS and CDR2 SASEGT. V was pared by 2 bases and J by 3 bases, with 19 bases between. The CDR3 is made up of 17 amino acids.

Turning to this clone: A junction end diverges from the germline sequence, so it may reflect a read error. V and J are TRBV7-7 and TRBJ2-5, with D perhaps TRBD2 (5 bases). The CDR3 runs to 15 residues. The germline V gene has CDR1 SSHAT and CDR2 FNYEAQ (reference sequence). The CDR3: CASSASPTKQETQYF. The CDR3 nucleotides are TGTGCTAGCAGCGCTAGCCCAACAAAACAAGAGACCCAGTACTTC.

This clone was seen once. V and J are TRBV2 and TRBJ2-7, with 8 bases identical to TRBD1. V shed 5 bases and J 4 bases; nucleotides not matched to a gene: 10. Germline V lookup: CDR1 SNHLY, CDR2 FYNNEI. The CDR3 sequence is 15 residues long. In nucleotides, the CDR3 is TGTGCCAGCAGTCCCCCAGGGGGCGGATCGTACGAGCAGTACTTC. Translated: CASSPPGGGSYEQYF.

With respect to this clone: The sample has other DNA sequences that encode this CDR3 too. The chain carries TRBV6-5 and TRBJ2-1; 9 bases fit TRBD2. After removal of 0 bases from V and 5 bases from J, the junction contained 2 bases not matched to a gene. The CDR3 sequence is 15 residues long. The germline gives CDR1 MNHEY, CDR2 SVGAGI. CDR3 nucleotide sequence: TGTGCCAGCAGTTACTCTAGACTAGCGGACAATGAGCAGTTCTTC. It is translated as CASSYSRLADNEQFF.

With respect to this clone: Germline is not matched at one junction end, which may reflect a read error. CDR3 loop: CASTLSGEETQYF. The CDR3 DNA follows: TGTGCCAGCACCTTGTCGGGAGAAGAGACCCAGTACTTC. The gene calls are TRBV5-6 and TRBJ2-5, with D possibly TRBD2 on 6 matching bases. Germline V gives CDR1 SGHDT, CDR2 YYEEEE. The CDR3 extends over 13 amino acids.

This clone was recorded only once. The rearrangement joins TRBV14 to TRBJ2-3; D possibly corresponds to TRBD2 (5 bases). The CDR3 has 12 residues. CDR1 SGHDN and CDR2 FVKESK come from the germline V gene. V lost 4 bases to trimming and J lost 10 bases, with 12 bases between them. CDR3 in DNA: TGTGCCAGCAGCCCTTTCATGGGAGCGCAGTATTTT. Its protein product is CASSPFMGAQYF.

CDR3 bases: TGTGCCTGGAGCCCGATAGAAGAGACCCAGTACTTC. It yields the protein CAWSPIEETQYF. The chain recombines TRBV30 with TRBJ2-5, with D uncertain. The CDR3 contains 12 residues. Trimming took 3 bases from V and 3 from J, leaving 8 bases between them. Germline V CDR1 and CDR2: GTSNPN, SVGIG (reference sequence).

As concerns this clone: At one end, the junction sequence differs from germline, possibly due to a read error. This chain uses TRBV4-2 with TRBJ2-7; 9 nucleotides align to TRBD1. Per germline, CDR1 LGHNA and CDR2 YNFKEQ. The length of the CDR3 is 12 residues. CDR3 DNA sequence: TGTGCCAGCAGCCAAGAAGGGACAGGGACTACCTTC. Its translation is CASSQEGTGTTF.